These 13 T cell receptor beta chains came from one sample sequenced in a study of blood T cells in healthy people across ages. A second PCR of about 6 to 11 cycles used a sample-barcoded 5' primer and a J-beta primer mix. TCRdb re-called the 5' RACE reads with MiXCR, one entry per CDR3 protein. The table includes more than 500,000 distinct CDR3 sequences, about 27% detected once. These data also featured in a second study, about T cells of mothers and their children.

Sequenced: blood. The source of these receptors is a boy aged 2 to 9 in good health.

The J gene is TRBJ2-3, the V gene TRBV12-3 or TRBV12-4, with no clear D. The CDR3 has 15 amino acids. Trimming took 3 bases from V and 0 from J, leaving 10 bases between them. CDR3 DNA sequence: TGTGCCAGCAGTTTTTGGCGTGCTAGCACAGATACGCAGTATTTT. Translating gives CASSFWRASTDTQYF.

This sequence joins TRBV20-1 and TRBJ2-1; 7 positions agree with TRBD2. CDR1 and CDR2 from the germline V gene are DFQATT and SNEGSKA (reference sequence). CDR3 length equals 15 residues. The V and J ends lost 6 bases and 0 bases, in that order; junction bases with no gene match: 8. CDR3: CSAPLAPSSYNEQFF. The CDR3 region has the DNA TGCAGTGCCCCACTAGCGCCAAGCTCCTACAATGAGCAGTTCTTC.

The CDR3 sequence: CASSVFGGTEALRETQYF. CDR3 coding DNA: TGTGCCAGCAGTGTATTCGGCGGGACAGAGGCCCTCCGAGAGACCCAGTACTTC. V and J are TRBV6-1 and TRBJ2-5, with TRBD1 as a possible D gene (7 bases). The CDR3 contains 18 residues. Trimming pared 4 bases from V and 4 bases from J, leaving 25 bases between. Germline V gene data show CDR1 as MNHNS and CDR2 as SASEGT.

The V gene is TRBV7-8, the J gene TRBJ2-7, with D possibly being TRBD2 (5 bases). The CDR3 consists of 14 residues. V lost 0 bases, J lost 6 bases, and 12 bases lay in between. The V gene's germline CDR1 is SGHVS and CDR2 FQNEAQ. CDR3 residues: CASSLARVWGEQYF. The CDR3 DNA reads as TGTGCCAGCAGCTTAGCGCGGGTCTGGGGCGAGCAGTACTTC.

As for this clonotype: A junction end diverges from the germline sequence, so it may reflect a read error. The CDR3 reads CASSLGGGLQYF. The CDR3 DNA reads TGTGCCAGCAGTTTAGGCGGGGGACTACAGTATTTT. This rearrangement joins TRBV11-2 to TRBJ2-3; 7 positions match TRBD2. The CDR3 covers 12 residues. Germline V gene sequence: CDR1 SGHAT, CDR2 FQNNGV.

In its sample, this clonotype was seen a few times. The CDR3 sequence: CASSSIAERQETQYF. CDR3 DNA: TGTGCCAGTAGTTCCATAGCGGAGCGCCAAGAGACCCAGTACTTC. The gene calls are TRBV19 and TRBJ2-5, with a tentative D call TRBD2 (6 bases). CDR1 and CDR2 from the germline V gene are LNHDA and SQIVND (reference sequence). The CDR3 contains 15 residues. Trimming removed 5 bases at V and 1 base at J, with 14 bases between.

CDR3 region: CAWSVGRGPTDTQYF. DNA for the CDR3: TGTGCCTGGAGTGTGGGGCGGGGACCCACAGATACGCAGTATTTT. The chain joins TRBV30 to TRBJ2-3; tentative D call: TRBD2 (6 bases). CDR1 GTSNPN and CDR2 SVGIG come from the germline V gene (reference sequence). The CDR3 extends over 15 amino acids. Trimming left V 0 bases short and J 2 bases short, with 12 bases between.

In the case of this clonotype: Germline and junction disagree at one end, which may indicate a read error. The chain recombines TRBV7-2 with TRBJ2-7; D possibly corresponds to TRBD2 (5 bases). The CDR3 totals 14 residues. Per the germline V gene, CDR1 is SGHTA and CDR2 is FQGNSA. DNA of the CDR3: TGTGCCAGCAGCTTGTCTGAGGGTCCCTACGAGCAGCACTTC. Protein product: CASSLSEGPYEQHF.

This clonotype showed up many times. The V and J genes are TRBV29-1 and TRBJ1-5; a weak D match, TRBD1 (6 bases). V was pared by 0 bases and J by 2 bases, with 11 bases between. The germline V gene encodes CDR1 SQVTM and CDR2 ANQGSEA. The CDR3 is 15 amino acids. The CDR3 coding sequence is TGCAGCGTTGAAGAGGGGGGGGCGGGCAATCAGCCCCAGCATTTT. Protein sequence: CSVEEGGAGNQPQHF.

This clonotype was seen only a few times. This chain uses TRBV5-1 with TRBJ2-3; no clear D. CDR3 length: 15 residues. CDR1 is SGHRS and CDR2 is YFSETQ in the germline V gene. V was trimmed by 0 bases and J by 0 bases, leaving 8 bases between them. The CDR3 spells CASSLGRASTDTQYF. CDR3 DNA sequence: TGCGCCAGCAGCTTGGGTAGGGCAAGCACAGATACGCAGTATTTT.

This clonotype has only a few counts. The chain couples TRBV5-1 to TRBJ1-4; no definite D call. Per the germline V gene, CDR1 is SGHRS and CDR2 is YFSETQ. This CDR3 spans 16 amino acids. The germline V and J ends were trimmed by 0 bases and 0 bases, with 9 bases remaining between them. This CDR3 reads CASSLGGRTTNEKLFF. CDR3 nucleotide sequence: TGCGCCAGCAGCTTGGGGGGTAGAACAACTAATGAAAAACTGTTTTTT. The whole variable domain, remainder taken from reference TRBV5-1 and TRBJ1-4, is KAGVTQTPRYLIKTRGQQVTLSCSPISGHRSVSWYQQTPGQGLQFLFEYFSETQRNKGNFPGRFSGRQFSNSRSEMNVSTLELGDSALYLCASSLGGRTTNEKLFFGSGTQLSVL.

The chain uses TRBV7-8 and TRBJ1-1; D is undetermined. CDR3 size: 15 residues. The V gene's germline CDR1 is SGHVS and CDR2 FQNEAQ. Between the trimmed V and J ends, which lost 5 bases and 4 bases, there was a span of 17 bases. The CDR3 DNA follows: TGTGCCAGCAGCCCTCGGGGAGACCGGAGCACTGAAGCTTTCTTT. Its protein is CASSPRGDRSTEAFF.

This clonotype has more than one count but fewer than ten. The DNA of the CDR3 is TGTGCCAGCAGCTATGGACTAGCGGGCCAAGAGACCCAGTACTTC. Translating it yields CASSYGLAGQETQYF. The chain uses TRBV13 and TRBJ2-5, with 11 bases lining up with TRBD2. In germline, CDR1 is PRHDT, CDR2 FYEKMQ (reference sequence). The ends lost 4 bases at V and 1 base at J; junction bases unmatched: 2. The CDR3 runs to 15 residues.